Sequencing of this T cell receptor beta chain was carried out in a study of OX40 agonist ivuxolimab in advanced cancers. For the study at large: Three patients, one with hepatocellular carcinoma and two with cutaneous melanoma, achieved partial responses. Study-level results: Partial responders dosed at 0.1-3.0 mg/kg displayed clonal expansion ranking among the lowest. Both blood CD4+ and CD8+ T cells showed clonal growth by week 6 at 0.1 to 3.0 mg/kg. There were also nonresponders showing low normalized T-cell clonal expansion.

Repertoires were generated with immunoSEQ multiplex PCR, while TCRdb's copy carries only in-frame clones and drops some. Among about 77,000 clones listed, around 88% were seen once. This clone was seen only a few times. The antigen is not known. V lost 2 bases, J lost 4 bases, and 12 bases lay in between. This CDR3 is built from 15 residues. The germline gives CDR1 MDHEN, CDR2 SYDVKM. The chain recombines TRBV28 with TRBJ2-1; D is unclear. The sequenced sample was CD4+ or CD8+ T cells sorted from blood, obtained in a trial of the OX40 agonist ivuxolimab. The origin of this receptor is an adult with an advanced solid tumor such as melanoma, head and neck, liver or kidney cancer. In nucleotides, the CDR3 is TGTGCCAGCAGTTTACCCCTGCCGGGTTACAATGAGCAGTTCTTC. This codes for CASSLPLPGYNEQFF.